Following are 7 T cell receptor beta chains from one sample sequenced in a study of cytomegalovirus exposure and HLA in healthy donors. Researchers ran the PCR with 60 Vbeta and 13 Jbeta primers. Generated by immunoSEQ multiplex PCR, the TCRdb table keeps only in-frame clones and is missing some. The sample's table shows around 80,000 clones. The material sequenced was PBMCs. Receptor source: a boy younger than 18 in good health and CMV-seronegative.

This sequence joins TRBV29-1 and TRBJ2-3; a weak D match, TRBD2 (6 bases). The CDR3 consists of 12 residues. CDR1 is SQVTM and CDR2 is ANQGSEA in the germline V gene. The V gene lost 8 bases and the J gene lost 4 bases, with 13 bases spanning the gap. The CDR3 loop reads CSIQWGADTQYF. The CDR3, as DNA: TGCAGCATCCAATGGGGGGCAGATACGCAGTATTTT.

This chain joins TRBV4-2 and TRBJ2-1; D is undetermined. V was pared by 4 bases and J by 6 bases, with 13 bases between. The CDR3 has 14 amino acids. Germline V lookup: CDR1 LGHNA, CDR2 YNFKEQ. In nucleotides, the CDR3 is TGTGCCAGCAGCCCCCTTCAGGAAGGCAATGAGCAGTTCTTC. It is translated as CASSPLQEGNEQFF.

The V and J genes are TRBV29-1 and TRBJ2-1; 7 bases line up with TRBD1. The CDR3 length is 14 residues. CDR1 is SQVTM, CDR2 ANQGSEA, per germline. The V and J ends lost 5 bases and 0 bases, in that order; junction bases with no gene match: 4. CDR3 nucleotide sequence: TGCAGCGTTAAGGGGACAGTCTCCTACAATGAGCAGTTCTTC. This gives the protein CSVKGTVSYNEQFF.

The V call is TRBV5-1, the J call TRBJ2-7; the D is unclear. CDR1 SGHRS and CDR2 YFSETQ come from the germline V gene. This CDR3 region has 15 residues. Deletions cut 5 bases from V and 3 bases from J, with 18 bases between. CDR3 DNA sequence: TGCGCCAGCAGGTCGAGTAATACTCTCGGCTACGAGCAGTACTTC. Protein: CASRSSNTLGYEQYF.

The V and J genes are TRBV18 and TRBJ2-1; 8 bases match TRBD1. The length of the CDR3 is 15 residues. V shed 5 bases and J 3 bases; nucleotides not matched to a gene: 6. In germline, CDR1 is KGHSH, CDR2 LQKENI. The CDR3 sequence: CASSFGQGRYNEQFF. CDR3 in DNA: TGTGCCAGCTCATTCGGACAGGGTCGCTACAATGAGCAGTTCTTC.

J is TRBJ1-2 and V is TRBV5-4, with TRBD1 as a possible D gene (5 bases). The CDR3 is 13 amino acids. V lost 1 base and J 8 bases, leaving 12 bases between the germline ends. Germline CDR1 and CDR2: SGHNT and YYREEE (reference sequence). CDR3 loop: CASSLWGEYGYTF. The CDR3 DNA sequence: TGTGCCAGCAGCTTGTGGGGGGAATACGGCTACACCTTC.

The chain uses TRBV7-3 and TRBJ2-7; no reliable D call. V lost 2 bases and J lost 5, with 10 bases in between. Germline assignment: CDR1 SGHTA and CDR2 FQGTGA. The CDR3 covers 13 residues. The CDR3 sequence: CASSLSVIHEQYF. The CDR3 DNA reads TGTGCCAGCAGCTTATCAGTAATCCACGAGCAGTACTTC.